Listed below are T cell receptor beta chains from one sample, sequenced in a study of T cells in Graves' hyperthyroidism and ophthalmopathy. TCRdb reprocessed the multiplex PCR reads with MiXCR, giving one entry per CDR3 protein. This table holds 690,000 or so distinct CDR3 sequences, roughly 20% found once. The sequenced sample consisted of blood. The source is a woman aged 45-59 years with Graves' hyperthyroidism that later progressed to Graves' ophthalmopathy. The CDR3 runs from the conserved cysteine through the conserved F or W. D genes are given only for firm matches. Size is stated for part of the rows, as once, few or many counts, or as a class when the clone is expanded.

J gene,clone size,CDR3 length,D gene,V gene,CDR3 DNA,CDR3 protein
TRBJ2-3,many,16,NA,TRBV27,TGTGCCAGCAGGGACCCCGTAATGTCAACCACAGATACGCAGTATTTT,CASRDPVMSTTDTQYF
TRBJ2-3,NA,16,TRBD2,TRBV29-1,TGCAGCGTTGAAAGGCTAGCGGGGGGGTTTGGAGATACGCAGTATTTT,CSVERLAGGFGDTQYF
TRBJ1-2,few,12,NA,TRBV10-3,TGTGCCATCACTTCCGGGGGCCTGGGCTACACCTTC,CAITSGGLGYTF
TRBJ1-1,few,14,NA,TRBV6-4,TGTGCCAGCAGTGACCCCAGGGATAACACTGAAGCTTTCTTT,CASSDPRDNTEAFF
TRBJ2-3,many,17,NA,TRBV3-1,TGTGCCAGCAGCCGAGGAGGAGGAGGGGGCCCCACAGATACGCAGTATTTT,CASSRGGGGGPTDTQYF
TRBJ1-4,many,17,NA,TRBV30,TGTGCCTGGAGACAGCCCCCCGGACACATGGATAATGAAAAACTGTTTTTT,CAWRQPPGHMDNEKLFF
TRBJ2-5,many,16,TRBD2,TRBV18,TGTGCCAGCTCACCACTCCGCGGGGGTAACCAAGAGACCCAGTACTTC,CASSPLRGGNQETQYF
TRBJ1-6,few,18,NA,TRBV4-2,TGTGCCAGCAGCCAAGATGAGGTTGGACTCTCCTATAATTCACCCCTCCACTTT,CASSQDEVGLSYNSPLHF
TRBJ1-5,few,13,NA,TRBV30,TGTGCCTGGAGTGTACGGGGTGCTCAGCCCCAGCATTTT,CAWSVRGAQPQHF
TRBJ1-3,few,13,NA,TRBV6-1,TGTGCCAGCAGCCCCAAGGCCGGAAACACCATATATTTT,CASSPKAGNTIYF
TRBJ2-5,few,15,TRBD1,TRBV10-3,TGTGCCATCAATGAGCCGGGACAGGGCGAAGAGACCCAGTACTTC,CAINEPGQGEETQYF
TRBJ2-3,many,12,NA,TRBV6-2/TRBV6-3,TGTGCCAGCAGTTACCCCCCTGGTACGCAGTATTTT,CASSYPPGTQYF
TRBJ2-2,NA,18,TRBD1,TRBV6-2/TRBV6-3,TGTGCCAGCAGTTACACGAAGCCGGGACAGGGGAACACCGGGGAGCTGTTTTTT,CASSYTKPGQGNTGELFF
TRBJ1-1,NA,14,NA,TRBV7-9,TGTGCCAGCAGGACGGGGGATTTGAGCACTGAAGCTTTCTTT,CASRTGDLSTEAFF
TRBJ2-3,many,16,NA,TRBV3-1,TGTGCCAGCAGCCAAGATCAGGGTACCTTCACAGATACGCAGTATTTT,CASSQDQGTFTDTQYF
TRBJ2-5,NA,15,NA,TRBV3-1,TGTGCCAGCAGCCAAGGCTCACGCATTCATGAGACCCAGTACTTC,CASSQGSRIHETQYF
TRBJ2-2,NA,20,TRBD1,TRBV7-8,TGTGCCAGCAGCTTCGACCTAAGACAGGGGAGCCCCTTTGGCACCGGGGAGCTGTTTTTT,CASSFDLRQGSPFGTGELFF
TRBJ2-7,NA,13,NA,TRBV6-5,TGTGCCAGCAGTTACCCACCTCCCTACGAGCAGTACTTC,CASSYPPPYEQYF
TRBJ1-2,many,15,NA,TRBV7-9,TGTGCCAGCAGCTTACAGGACGATGTTAACTATGGCTACACCTTC,CASSLQDDVNYGYTF
TRBJ1-2,many,15,NA,TRBV2,TGTGCCAGCATTCCTCAGGGACGCGGGGGCTATGGCTACACCTTC,CASIPQGRGGYGYTF
TRBJ2-7,NA,15,NA,TRBV19,TGTGCCAGTAGTACCTTCGAGACAGCGAACTACGAGCAGTACTTC,CASSTFETANYEQYF
TRBJ2-3,few,12,NA,TRBV29-1,TGCAGTACCGCTCGCCTGGGTGATACGCAGTATTTT,CSTARLGDTQYF
TRBJ1-2,NA,14,TRBD1,TRBV7-8,TGTGCCAGCAGCTTAGGAACAGGGGTAGAAGGCTACGCCTTC,CASSLGTGVEGYAF
TRBJ2-1,many,17,NA,TRBV3-1,TGTGCCAGCAGCCCAACGACGGGGATAATGGTGTACAATGAGCAGTTCTTC,CASSPTTGIMVYNEQFF
TRBJ2-3,few,16,NA,TRBV20-1,TGCAGTGCTAGACAGTCAGGCTACTCCCCCACAGATACGCAGTATTTT,CSARQSGYSPTDTQYF
TRBJ1-2,NA,18,TRBD1,TRBV5-8,TGTGCCAGCAGCTCGTTTGAGGGGGCGCGCATAATGCTGAGTGGCTACACCTTC,CASSSFEGARIMLSGYTF
TRBJ2-7,few,12,NA,TRBV30,TGTGCGGGTGGACTCCCAAGGGACGAGCAGTACTTC,CAGGLPRDEQYF
TRBJ1-1,NA,13,NA,TRBV10-3,TGTGCCATCAATTACAGGGTGAACACTGAAGCTTTCTTT,CAINYRVNTEAFF
TRBJ2-3,many,18,NA,TRBV5-4,TGTGCCAGCAGCCTTTCCATCCGGACATTGCGAGGCACAGATACGCAGTATTTT,CASSLSIRTLRGTDTQYF
TRBJ2-2,few,14,NA,TRBV7-9,TGTGCCAGCGCCGACAGCGTTTACTTCGGGGAGCTGTTTTTT,CASADSVYFGELFF
TRBJ1-4,once,15,TRBD1,TRBV13,TGTGCCAGCAGCCACCGGGGACAGGGGAATGAAAAACTGTTTTTT,CASSHRGQGNEKLFF
TRBJ1-3,NA,15,NA,TRBV11-2,TGTGCCAGCAGTCACACGATGCTGTCTGGAAACACCATATATTTT,CASSHTMLSGNTIYF
TRBJ2-7,few,13,NA,TRBV2,TGTGCCAGCAGGGCGGGGCCCGCCTACGAGCAGTACTTC,CASRAGPAYEQYF
TRBJ1-5,many,14,NA,TRBV20-1,TGCAGTGCTAGTCGGACACCCAGCAATCAGCCCCAGCATTTT,CSASRTPSNQPQHF
TRBJ1-1,many,19,NA,TRBV11-2,TGTGCCAGCAGCTTAGATCAGGGTCTAACTGTCGGGGAGAACACTGAAGCTTTCTTT,CASSLDQGLTVGENTEAFF
TRBJ2-4,few,16,TRBD1,TRBV9,TGTGCCAGCAGCATAGGGACAGGGGGCCTCAAAAACATTCAGTACTTC,CASSIGTGGLKNIQYF